This T cell receptor beta chain was profiled in a study of T cells in Graves' hyperthyroidism and ophthalmopathy. Researchers took RNA transcripts and amplified the TCR beta CDR3 regions from them. An initial round of RT-PCR targeting the TCR CDR3 relied on the HTBI primer set. TCRdb fed the multiplex PCR reads into MiXCR, producing one record per CDR3 protein. Seen here are some 360,000 distinct CDR3 sequences, about 15% observed once, and the top ten hold approximately 11%. Points on this clonotype: Its antigen is as yet unknown.

The PBMCs studied were ones that came from 10 ml fresh peripheral blood. General study results and limits: A 13 V-J signature model discriminated ophthalmopathy versus stable hyperthyroidism.

The CDR3 is made up of 16 amino acids. The J segment lost 4 bases and the V segment lost 6 bases, leaving 12 bases of the junction unmatched. From germline, CDR1 is MNHNS and CDR2 SASEGT. Material: blood. The receptor was isolated from a woman in her sixties with Graves' hyperthyroidism. The chain uses TRBV6-1 and TRBJ1-2, with TRBD1 identical over 9 bases. The CDR3 reads CASSLQGAAPGYGYTF. Written as DNA, the CDR3 is TGTGCCAGCAGCCTACAGGGGGCGGCCCCGGGCTATGGCTACACCTTC.